Reported below is one T cell receptor beta chain. Its antigen is unknown. Base qualities are not provided; no much larger clone lies one nucleotide away. The cohort was made up of under 800 healthy bone marrow donors. At the time of sampling, all cohort members were nominally healthy, though unrecorded immune exposures were likely present. The donor was CMV seropositive and belonged to the group of 250 to 300 seropositive cohort members. Every donor gave a peripheral blood sample, and the peripheral blood mononuclear cells from that sample were used for TCR beta sequencing. Genomic DNA was extracted from the blood cell samples with the Qiagen DNeasy Blood Extraction Kit. Receptor amplification or capture employed the immunoSEQ multiplex PCR assay. For the multiplex PCR, a mixture combining 60 forward primers for TCR Vbeta segments and 13 reverse primers for TCR Jbeta segments was used. A multiplex PCR assay on genomic DNA amplified the CDR3 region of rearranged TCR beta genes. Amplified TCR beta libraries were sequenced as 87-base-pair reads on the Illumina HiSeq System. As for the authors' bioinformatics: A later analysis tallied roughly 78 million unique TCR beta chains across the 666 repertoires, and around 10 million of those chains were shared by two or more donors. To remove PCR and sequencing errors, raw reads were error-corrected and collapsed into unique sequences using a nearest-neighbor algorithm that merged closely related sequences. To assign V, D and J gene segments, CDR3 sequences were aligned to IMGT reference sequences. For a sequence to be retained, a match of at least six nucleotides to both a V gene segment and a J gene segment was required. Rearrangements were called productive when the CDR3 lacked stop codons and stayed in frame with V and J; all others were non-productive. CDR3 was defined by IMGT convention, running from the second conserved V-encoded cysteine to the conserved J-encoded phenylalanine. The earlier analysis of more than 450 of the donors excluded sequences that lacked an unambiguous match to a single V gene segment. An earlier analysis of 587 of the donors classified V segments as functional when productive rearrangements were above 56.7% and as segregating when the standard deviation between donors was above 5%. A statistical classification framework was built for diagnosing cytomegalovirus status from the catalog of TCR beta chain sequences. V and J gene assignment, in a later analysis, came from comparing TCR nucleotide sequences with IMGT/GENE-DB human TR gene sequences. Using the TCRdist pipeline, a later analysis assigned CDR3 sequences along with most-parsimonious VDJ recombination scenarios. In a later analysis, each TCR beta chain was defined by its CDR3 amino acid sequence together with its V-gene family, and reads lacking a unique V-gene family were excluded. A later analysis removed nearly 600 highly shared, low-generation-probability nucleotide sequences to deal with suspected cross-contamination and a sequencing artifact. In a later analysis, a clonal expansion index was calculated for each public chain from normalized within-repertoire ranks of inferred template counts. In a later analysis, generation probabilities were computed using a VDJ recombination model fitted to out-of-frame rearrangements, and the results were checked against IGoR. Hypergeometric tests were used in a later analysis to score TCR-TCR, TCR-HLA and TCR-CMV co-occurrence, with a repertoire-size bias correction applied to the TCR pairs. In a later analysis, false discovery rates were estimated by permuting HLA or CMV assignments 20 times. In a later analysis, co-occurring TCRs were grouped with DBSCAN, and TCRdist sequence similarity was added when clustering was performed within HLA-allele-positive subsets. Repertoires with fewer than 30,000 or more than 120,000 public chains were left out of co-occurrence clustering, as were roughly five repertoires with anomalous nucleotide sharing. TCRdb re-hosts the immuneACCESS table, in-frame sequences only. Its copies lack some clones; in the studies checked, an unresolved V gene accounts for under half of them, and the cause for the rest is not known. V, J and clone size were drawn from that table, and D and trimming were deduced from the DNA. The sample has roughly 130,000 clones on record, just under 75% of them singletons. The leading ten clones occupy around 6.6% of the sample.

The germline V end is reduced by 0 bases and the J end by 6 bases; junction bases left unmatched: 2. The cysteine opens and the phenylalanine closes a CDR3 of 12 amino acids. This entry keeps only the CDR3 DNA: 36 bases, framed from base 1. Looking up the germline V gene yields CDR1 SQVTM and CDR2 ANQGSEA. The data derive from a study of cytomegalovirus exposure and HLA in healthy donors (dated by TCRdb to the late 2010s). With respect to the entire study: An earlier analysis of about 530 of the donors reported approximately 300 Gb of sequence data and 117 million unique TCR beta sequences obtained from about 179 million T cells. Four to six DR-DQ haplotypes were handled as single units for association and clustering, since linkage in the cohort was strong. The study used immunosequencing to profile the T cell repertoires of approximately 640 subjects and linked those repertoires to cytomegalovirus serostatus. Of the approximately 370 genotyped donors, approximately 81% were placed in the genetic ancestry cluster associated with self-reported Caucasian donors. A later genetic analysis used genome-wide SNP genotypes for about three fifths of the 666 donors, treating that subset as a discovery cohort. All discovery cohort repertoires had been generated using a single sequencing platform. An earlier analysis of roughly 580 of the donors used high-throughput TCR beta sequencing to judge whether each TCR beta V gene segment behaved as functional or pseudogenic. A separate validation cohort of 100 to 150 different subjects was used in addition to the roughly 700-subject first cohort. Alongside the repertoire data, information on donor age, sex, ethnicity and CMV serostatus was compiled. To study patterns of TCR occurrence, a later analysis re-analyzed previously published TCR beta repertoires from 666 donors and added high-resolution HLA genotyping. High-throughput TCR immunosequencing, statistical association of individual TCRs with disease status, and machine learning were combined to predict cytomegalovirus infection status. The number of donors typed differed by locus, with 629-630 for A, B, C, DRB1 and DQB1, over 500 for DQA1, 600 to 610 for DPA1, and approximately 470 for DPB1. The later analysis used no new phenotypic data to find candidate immune exposures, relying instead on TCR beta sequences and their occurrence across donors. HLA typing included class I and class II loci at four-digit resolution. Roughly 300 gigabases of sequencing data and 70 million to 95 million unique TCR sequences made up an early release that covered several hundred HLA-typed donors. On average, approximately 250,000 unique TCR beta nucleotide sequences were sequenced per donor among some 430 genotyped donors of the cohort, with roughly a sixth of those sequences being non-productive. The study was designed to test whether signatures of past pathogen exposure could be identified by cataloging public T cell receptors. What the authors observed across the whole study: Several of the top co-occurrence clusters appeared to be linked to parvovirus B19, influenza, CMV and Epstein-Barr virus, according to a later analysis. When HLA alleles, especially DR and DQ, strongly co-occurred, TCR associations were difficult to assign to individual alleles. The earlier analysis of 587 of the donors excluded 15 to 20 rarely observed V segments, including chromosome 9 orphons, because counts were too low. Some IMGT-functional V segments, including TRBV6-2 and TRBV6-3, could not be distinguished by the 87-base-pair reads and were therefore excluded. Because HLA typing was missing for some donors at each locus, association tests included only the typed subset. A further reported finding was that TCR beta sequences accurately predicted the HLA-A and HLA-B alleles for most subjects in the first cohort. Sequencing depth was assumed to be roughly uniform across donors in the presence/absence analyses, though that assumption may not hold. Most TCR sequences were seen in very few donors, while some public TCRs were found in many individuals. In a later genetic analysis, a missense DCLRE1C variant was associated with V-gene and J-gene trimming of TCR beta chains, and the association was replicated in an independent cohort. Three of the identified cytomegalovirus-associated TCR beta chains were confirmed in vitro to be specific for cytomegalovirus antigens. For the cohort, immune exposure information was limited to CMV serostatus. In a later analysis, about 17,000 TCR beta sequences were associated with specific HLA alleles at a false discovery rate of 0.05. The classifier was reported to diagnose cytomegalovirus status with high specificity and sensitivity in both the original cohort and the validation cohort. This cohort had only TCR beta chains sequenced, and the lack of alpha or paired-chain data limited which features could be detected. A later genetic analysis reported fewer N-insertions in productive TCRs among donors in an Asian-associated ancestry cluster than the approximately 670-donor mean. In a later analysis, the rate of TCR association differed among HLA loci, with DRB1 alleles having the most associated TCRs and HLA-C alleles having the fewest. According to the authors, the approach could potentially be generalized to other disease states and immunological phenotypes. In the study, 164 TCR beta chains were listed as associated with cytomegalovirus. Linkage disequilibrium might explain the correlated functional status among segregating V segments, but an unknown experimental factor could not be ruled out. A cluster of highly shared sequence variants was judged likely to represent a technical artifact of the sequencing pipeline. Broadly in line with IMGT annotations, most TCR beta V segments showed up in productive rearrangements about 87% or about 30% of the time in an earlier analysis of under 700 of the donors. In a later analysis, HLA-associated TCR beta chains were found to be more clonally expanded and to have lower generation probabilities than equally common non-associated chains. Most CMV-associated TCR beta chains appeared to be HLA-restricted in a later analysis, and the HLA associations seemed to be driven largely by CMV exposure.

Input material: PBMCs. The receptor's source is a man aged 40-55 years in good health and CMV-seropositive. The chain links TRBV29-1 with TRBJ2-7, with TRBD2 matching 7 junction bases. At the DNA level, the sequence is TGCAGCGTTGAAGATGGGGGGGGCGAGCAGTACTTC. Translated, it reads CSVEDGGGEQYF.